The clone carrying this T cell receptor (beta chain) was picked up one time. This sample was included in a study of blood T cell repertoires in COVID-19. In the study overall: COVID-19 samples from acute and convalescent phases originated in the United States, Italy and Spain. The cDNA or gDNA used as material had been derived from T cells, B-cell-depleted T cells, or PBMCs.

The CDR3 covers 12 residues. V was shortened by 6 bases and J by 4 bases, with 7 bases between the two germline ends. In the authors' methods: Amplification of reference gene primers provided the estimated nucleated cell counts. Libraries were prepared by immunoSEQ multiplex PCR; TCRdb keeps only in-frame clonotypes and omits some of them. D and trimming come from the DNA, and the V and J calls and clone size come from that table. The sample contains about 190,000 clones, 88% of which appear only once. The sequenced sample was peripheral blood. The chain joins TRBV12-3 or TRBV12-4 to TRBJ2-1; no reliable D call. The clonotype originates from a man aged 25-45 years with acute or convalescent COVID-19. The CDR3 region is CASRAFYNEQFF. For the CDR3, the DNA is TGTGCCAGCAGAGCGTTTTACAATGAGCAGTTCTTC.